A single sample is the source of the 2 T cell receptor beta chains below, sequenced in a study of identifying expanded T cells in peripheral blood. Only in-frame clones appear in the TCRdb table, and some are missing; sequencing was by immunoSEQ multiplex PCR. The top ten clones hold roughly 5% of a sample with under 70,000 clones, 87% of them seen once. The specimen sequenced was blood. The origin of the receptors is a person aged 18 to 70 in good health.

As concerns this clone: Because the CDR3 is missing its conserved closing phenylalanine or tryptophan, this is likely a read error. Because the CDR3's place on the DNA is in doubt, the DNA is left out and the CDR3 is given as listed by TCRdb. CDR3 loop: CASSLLLVG. The chain recombines TRBV7-9 with TRBJ2-3. The CDR3 region is 9 residues in length, termini included. CDR1 is SEHNR, CDR2 FQNEAQ, per germline (reference sequence).

The table lists this clone with a count of one. J is TRBJ1-2 and V is TRBV7-9, with D perhaps TRBD1 (5 bases). Trimming removed 6 bases from V and 6 bases from J, with 14 bases in between. Germline V CDR1 and CDR2: SEHNR, FQNEAQ (reference sequence). The CDR3 is 13 residues long. This chain's CDR3 is CASSYRRGDGYTF. The CDR3 bases are TGTGCCAGCAGTTACAGGAGGGGAGATGGCTACACCTTC. The full variable domain, rest sourced from reference TRBV7-9 and TRBJ1-2, is DTGVSQNPRHKITKRGQNVTFRCDPISEHNRLYWYRQTLGQGPEFLTYFQNEAQLEKSRLLSDRFSAERPKGSFSTLEIQRTEQGDSAMYLCASSYRRGDGYTFGSGTRLTVV.